This T cell receptor beta chain comes out of a study of molecular identifiers for immune sequencing clone quantification. Study-level points and caveats: Highly expanded clone sizes could be underestimated by identical TCR molecules sharing a barcode.

The CDR3 totals 14 residues. Per the germline V gene, CDR1 is SQVTM and CDR2 is ANQGSEA. V lost 0 bases, J lost 5 bases, and 5 bases stayed unmatched. Many counts were recorded for this clonotype. The antigen remains undetermined. Libraries of bulk TCR were made by previously described methods (with listed TCR primers). TCRdb reprocessed the PCR reads with MiXCR, giving one entry per CDR3 protein. The sample records 50,000 or so distinct CDR3 sequences, approximately 25% being singletons. This clonotype was sampled from a human donor in good health. Some libraries in this study had Jurkat cell RNA spiked in. The specimen sequenced was naive CD8+ T cells from blood, with Jurkat cell RNA spiked in. Noted subset: FACS-sorted CD8+CD4-CCR7+CD45RA+ naive T cells. The J gene is TRBJ2-5, the V gene TRBV29-1; 8 bases match TRBD1. The CDR3 DNA reads TGCAGCGTTGAAGATCGACGGACAGGGGAGACCCAGTACTTC. This encodes CSVEDRRTGETQYF.